The 25 T cell receptor beta chains below come from one sample, sequenced in a study of blood T cell repertoires in COVID-19. Clones were sequenced by immunoSEQ multiplex PCR, and TCRdb holds only the in-frame ones, with some missing. The repertoire consists of 100,000 or so clones, with approximately 89% occurring once and the leading ten covering 15% to 20%. The sequencing sample was made of peripheral blood. Source of these receptors: a human donor in a cohort sampled during active COVID-19.

This clone appeared once. This chain joins TRBV6-1 and TRBJ1-5, with D unresolved. The CDR3 runs 11 residues. Trimming removed 3 bases from V and 11 bases from J, with 8 bases in between. Per germline, CDR1 MNHNS and CDR2 SASEGT. The CDR3 DNA follows: TGTGCCAGCAGTGAGACGGGTTCCCAGCATTTT. Its translation is CASSETGSQHF.

This sequence joins TRBV7-2 and TRBJ1-1; D is uncertain. The CDR3 sequence is 14 residues long. Germline-derived CDR1 and CDR2 are SGHTA and FQGNSA. V gave up 2 bases and J gave up 0 bases, with 7 bases separating them. CDR3 residues: CASSLYSLNTEAFF. The CDR3 DNA is TGTGCCAGCAGCTTATACAGCCTGAACACTGAAGCTTTCTTT.

The chain has TRBV6-4 and TRBJ2-7; TRBD2 matches at 9 bases. Germline V gene sequence: CDR1 MRHNA, CDR2 SNTAGT. Losses at the gene ends were 7 bases for V and 5 bases for J; bases not matched to a gene: 12. CDR3 size: 15 residues. The CDR3 bases are TGTGCCAGCAATCACGCGGGAGGGCCGACCCACGAGCAGTACTTC. Its translation: CASNHAGGPTHEQYF.

This chain connects TRBV6-2 or TRBV6-3 to TRBJ2-3; 14 bases are a match to TRBD2. The CDR3 has 19 amino acids. After removal of 5 bases from V and 4 bases from J, the junction contained 14 bases not matched to a gene. Per the germline V gene, CDR1 is MNHEY and CDR2 is SVGEGT. The CDR3 reads CASSLLTTSGRADADTQYF. The CDR3 DNA sequence: TGTGCCAGCAGTCTCCTTACGACTAGCGGGAGGGCTGACGCAGATACGCAGTATTTT.

This clone appeared once. The V call is TRBV27, the J call TRBJ2-1; tentatively, D is TRBD1 (7 bases). The V end was cut by 2 bases, the J end by 7 bases, with 21 bases between. Germline loops: CDR1 MNHEY, CDR2 SMNVEV (reference sequence). The length of the CDR3 is 17 residues. CDR3 sequence: CASSLMLWQGGRNEQFF. DNA for the CDR3: TGTGCCAGCAGTTTAATGCTCTGGCAGGGGGGAAGGAATGAGCAGTTCTTC.

The V and J genes are TRBV7-9 and TRBJ2-1, with D possibly TRBD1 on 7 matching bases. CDR1 and CDR2 from the germline V gene are SEHNR and FQNEAQ (reference sequence). The CDR3 is made up of 19 amino acids. V shed 6 bases and J shed 7 bases, with 31 bases lying between them. This CDR3 is CASSPTYVQGGLSGNEQFF. The CDR3 DNA follows: TGTGCCAGCAGTCCTACCTATGTGCAGGGGGGTTTGAGTGGGAATGAGCAGTTCTTC. The complete variable domain, with remaining parts taken from reference TRBV7-9 and TRBJ2-1, reads DTGVSQNPRHKITKRGQNVTFRCDPISEHNRLYWYRQTLGQGPEFLTYFQNEAQLEKSRLLSDRFSAERPKGSFSTLEIQRTEQGDSAMYLCASSPTYVQGGLSGNEQFFGPGTRLTVL.

CDR3 nucleotide sequence: TGTGCCAGCAGCCAAGTTGACTCCCTCACAGATACGCAGTATTTT. Amino acids: CASSQVDSLTDTQYF. The gene calls are TRBV3-1 (or the pseudogene TRBV3-2) and TRBJ2-3; D call uncertain. The germline V and J ends were trimmed by 1 base and 2 bases, with 10 bases remaining between them. CDR1 and CDR2 (germline): LGHDT, YNNKEL (reference sequence). This CDR3 has 15 amino acids.

This chain links TRBV29-1 with TRBJ2-3, with TRBD1 matching 9 bases. V dropped 2 bases and J dropped 3; count of bases not matched to a gene: 12. CDR1 and CDR2 from the germline V gene are SQVTM and ANQGSEA. This CDR3 has 17 amino acids. CDR3 residues: CSVEFYLGQGGTDTQYF. In DNA form, the CDR3 reads TGCAGCGTTGAATTTTATTTGGGACAGGGAGGGACAGATACGCAGTATTTT.

Only one count was recorded for this clone. The chain combines TRBV15 with TRBJ1-2; tentative D call: TRBD1 (6 bases). Germline CDR1 and CDR2: LNHNV and YYDKDF (reference sequence). Trimming shortened V by 5 bases and J by 6 bases, and 22 bases separated the two germline ends. CDR3 length: 16 residues. The CDR3 DNA is TGTGCCACCAGCTTTCGTCCCACTCAGGGGTGGAATGGCTACACCTTC. Amino acids: CATSFRPTQGWNGYTF.

V and J are TRBV10-3 and TRBJ2-7; TRBD1 matches at 8 bases. The DNA end is more similar to TRBJ2-1, so the J call may be wrong. Germline assignment: CDR1 ENHRY and CDR2 SYGVKD. CDR3 length: 14 amino acids. CDR3 sequence reads: CATRPGQDYYEQFF. The CDR3 bases are TGTGCCACGAGACCGGGACAGGATTACTACGAGCAGTTCTTC.

The chain uses TRBV7-2 and TRBJ2-7; D is unresolved. There are 14 residues in the CDR3. Germline-derived CDR1 and CDR2 are SGHTA and FQGNSA. Deletions cut 0 bases from V and 2 bases from J, with 8 bases between. CDR3 coding DNA: TGTGCCAGCAGCTTAGCGGCCAGAACCTACGAGCAGTACTTC. Translated, it gives CASSLAARTYEQYF.

The rearrangement uses TRBV21-1 and TRBJ2-3; the D call of TRBD2 is as the table states it, not checked on the DNA. TRBV21-1 is reported as a pseudogene. This CDR3 region has 17 residues. Here the CDR3 DNA reads TGTGCCAGCAGCAAAGTCTTAGCGGGAGGGGTTCAAGATACGCAGTATTTT. Translating gives CASSKVLAGGVQDTQYF.

The gene calls are TRBV28 and TRBJ2-3; D might be TRBD1 (5 bases). V was pared by 4 bases and J by 9 bases, with 8 bases between. This CDR3 contains 11 residues. Per germline, CDR1 MDHEN and CDR2 SYDVKM. CDR3 nucleotides: TGTGCCAGCAGTTCCAGGGTAACGCAGTATTTT. Its translation is CASSSRVTQYF.

The genes are TRBV28 and TRBJ1-6, with D unclear. The CDR3 has 13 residues. CDR1 is MDHEN and CDR2 is SYDVKM in the germline V gene. The V and J ends lost 2 bases and 10 bases respectively, with 9 bases between them. The CDR3 region is CASSLIYTSPLHF. In DNA, the CDR3 is TGTGCCAGCAGTTTAATATACACCTCACCCCTCCACTTT.

The J gene is TRBJ2-7, the V gene TRBV27; TRBD1 agrees at 8 bases. CDR1 MNHEY and CDR2 SMNVEV come from the germline V gene (reference sequence). This CDR3 has 17 amino acids. Trimming removed 2 bases from V and 6 bases from J; junction bases left unmatched: 15. CDR3 in DNA: TGTGCCAGCAGTTTAACCACCGGGACAGGAGATTTTCTCGAGCAGTACTTC. Its translation: CASSLTTGTGDFLEQYF.

V is TRBV7-3 and J is TRBJ1-6; possible D gene TRBD1, 5 bases. V was pared by 4 bases and J by 7 bases, with 14 bases between. The CDR3 is made up of 15 amino acids. Germline V gene sequence: CDR1 SGHTA, CDR2 FQGTGA. CDR3 in amino acids: CASSSSGGRNSPLHF. CDR3 sequence (DNA): TGTGCCAGCAGCTCATCGGGGGGACGGAATTCACCCCTCCACTTT.

A note on this clone: This could be a read error, since a much larger clone is one nucleotide away. The CDR3 sequence: CASSLGAGNQPQHF. The CDR3 nucleotides read TGCGCCAGCAGCTTGGGGGCAGGGAATCAGCCCCAGCATTTT. The chain uses TRBV5-1 and TRBJ1-5; possibly TRBD1 for D (5 bases). The CDR3 is 14 residues long. The V end was cut by 0 bases, the J end by 4 bases, with 8 bases between. Germline-derived CDR1 and CDR2 are SGHRS and YFSETQ.

V is TRBV7-2 and J is TRBJ1-5; D remains unclear. The CDR3 loop spans 15 amino acids. Trimming removed 2 bases from V and 4 bases from J, with 12 bases in between. Germline CDR1 is SGHTA and CDR2 is FQGNSA. CDR3 nucleotide sequence: TGTGCCAGCAGCTTAAGCGGCTCCACGAATCAGCCCCAGCATTTT. Encoded protein: CASSLSGSTNQPQHF.

This clone came up once. This CDR3 is CASSLQGMYQETQYF. DNA for the CDR3: TGTGCCAGCAGCCTACAGGGGATGTACCAAGAGACCCAGTACTTC. The J gene is TRBJ2-5, the V gene TRBV14, with 7 bases that match TRBD1. The junction had 5 bases not matched to a gene; V was cut back by 4 bases and J by 0 bases. Germline CDR1 and CDR2: SGHDN and FVKESK. The CDR3 loop spans 15 amino acids.

The rearrangement uses TRBV5-1 and TRBJ2-1; unclear D gene. Germline CDR1 reads SGHRS; CDR2 reads YFSETQ. The germline V and J ends were trimmed by 4 bases and 8 bases, with 13 bases remaining between them. CDR3 length: 13 residues. Here the CDR3 DNA reads TGCGCCAGCAGCGTAAGACTGGTCGATGAGCAGTTCTTC. It codes for CASSVRLVDEQFF. The full variable domain, rest sourced from reference TRBV5-1 and TRBJ2-1, is KAGVTQTPRYLIKTRGQQVTLSCSPISGHRSVSWYQQTPGQGLQFLFEYFSETQRNKGNFPGRFSGRQFSNSRSEMNVSTLELGDSALYLCASSVRLVDEQFFGPGTRLTVL.

This chain uses TRBV9 with TRBJ2-1, with 8 bases lining up with TRBD1. The V and J ends lost 2 bases and 1 base, in that order; junction bases with no gene match: 8. There are 17 residues in the CDR3. The germline V gene has CDR1 SGDLS and CDR2 YYNGEE. In DNA, the CDR3 is TGTGCCAGCAGCGTGACAGGGGACTCCGGGTCCTACAATGAGCAGTTCTTC. Its protein product is CASSVTGDSGSYNEQFF.

This rearrangement joins TRBV7-2 to TRBJ1-3; D not resolved. The V gene lost 1 base and the J gene lost 1 base, with 5 bases spanning the gap. The germline V gene encodes CDR1 SGHTA and CDR2 FQGNSA. The CDR3 covers 14 residues. DNA of the CDR3: TGTGCCAGCAGCTTAGATTCATCTGGAAACACCATATATTTT. This gives the protein CASSLDSSGNTIYF.

This rearrangement joins TRBV4-2 to TRBJ2-3; TRBD2 matches at 7 bases. V lost 0 bases, J lost 6 bases, and 15 bases stayed unmatched. This CDR3 has 18 residues. Germline loops: CDR1 LGHNA, CDR2 YNFKEQ. CDR3 protein: CASSQDQSVGLGRDTQYF. The CDR3 coding sequence is TGTGCCAGCAGCCAAGATCAGTCGGTAGGACTCGGGAGGGATACGCAGTATTTT.

This clone has just one count. The V gene is TRBV29-1, the J gene TRBJ2-1; 12 bases align to TRBD2. The CDR3 sequence is 11 residues long. Trimming took 4 bases from V and 14 from J; bases not matched to a gene: 3. Germline V lookup: CDR1 SQVTM, CDR2 ANQGSEA. This CDR3 reads CSVASGRGEFF. The DNA for the CDR3 is TGCAGCGTTGCTAGCGGGAGGGGGGAGTTCTTC.

The chain links TRBV28 to TRBJ1-5; TRBD1 agrees at 9 bases. The CDR3 is made up of 16 amino acids. CDR1 MDHEN and CDR2 SYDVKM come from the germline V gene. Trimming removed 4 bases from V and 3 bases from J; junction bases left unmatched: 7. Here the CDR3 reads CASSSLGTGTNQPQHF. The CDR3 region has the DNA TGTGCCAGCAGTTCACTGGGGACAGGGACCAATCAGCCCCAGCATTTT.